This T cell receptor (beta chain) was recorded in a study of early T cells in non-severe SARS-CoV-2 infection. TCRdb ran MiXCR on the 5' RACE reads and lists one entry per CDR3 protein. The sample shows tens of thousands of distinct CDR3 sequences, 7.5% to 9.5% of them seen only once. Material: whole blood. This TCR was sampled from an adult who was a healthcare worker with PCR-confirmed SARS-CoV-2 infection or an uninfected control (not recorded which).

The CDR3 nucleotides read TGTGCCAGCAGCCACAGTTGGACTAATGAAAAACTGTTTTTT. Its translation is CASSHSWTNEKLFF. The chain employs TRBV7-8 and TRBJ1-4; unclear D gene. This CDR3 comprises 14 residues. The germline gives CDR1 SGHVS, CDR2 FQNEAQ. V gave up 5 bases and J gave up 2 bases, with 9 bases separating them.